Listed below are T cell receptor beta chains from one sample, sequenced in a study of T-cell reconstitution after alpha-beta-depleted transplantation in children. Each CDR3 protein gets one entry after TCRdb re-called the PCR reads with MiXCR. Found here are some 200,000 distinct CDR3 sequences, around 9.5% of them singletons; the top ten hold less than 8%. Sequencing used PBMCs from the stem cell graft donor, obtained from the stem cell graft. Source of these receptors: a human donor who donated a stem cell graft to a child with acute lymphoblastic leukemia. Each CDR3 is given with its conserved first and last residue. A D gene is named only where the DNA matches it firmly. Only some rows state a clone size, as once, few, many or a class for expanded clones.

CAWSQKRELFF	TGTGCCTGGAGTCAGAAACGGGAGCTGTTTTTT	many	-	TRBV30	TRBJ2-2
CSVMTGRGKALFLDTESFF	TGCAGCGTTATGACAGGGCGCGGAAAGGCCCTCTTTTTGGACACTGAATCTTTCTTT	-	TRBD1	TRBV29-1	TRBJ1-1
CASSLEIQGSSEKLFF	TGTGCCAGCAGTCTTGAGATACAGGGGAGTAGTGAAAAACTGTTTTTT	many	TRBD1	TRBV6-1	TRBJ1-4
CASSPLMGNQNTEAFF	TGTGCCAGCTCACCTTTAATGGGAAATCAGAACACTGAAGCTTTCTTT	-	-	TRBV18	TRBJ1-1
CASSPLGDYEQYF	TGTGCCAGCAGCCCCCTTGGGGACTACGAGCAGTACTTC	many	-	TRBV5-5	TRBJ2-7
CASSLVAGGELFF	TGTGCCAGCAGCTTAGTAGCGGGCGGGGAGCTGTTTTTT	few	TRBD2	TRBV7-8	TRBJ2-2
CASSKGPTPGSEQFF	TGTGCCAGCAGCAAGGGCCCGACACCAGGCTCTGAGCAGTTCTTC	few	-	TRBV7-7	TRBJ2-1
CASSWTFRAQYF	TGTGCCAGCAGTTGGACCTTCCGAGCGCAGTATTTT	-	-	TRBV12-3/TRBV12-4	TRBJ2-3
CSAGGTGQTDGPKLFF	TGCAGTGCTGGGGGGACAGGGCAGACAGACGGACCAAAACTGTTTTTT	many	TRBD1	TRBV20-1	TRBJ1-4
CATGESGAKTEAFF	TGTGCCACGGGTGAATCGGGGGCAAAAACTGAAGCTTTCTTT	-	-	TRBV27	TRBJ1-1
CSVEDFGTGAYEQYF	TGCAGCGTTGAAGATTTTGGGACTGGGGCCTACGAGCAGTACTTC	-	-	TRBV29-1	TRBJ2-7
CSVERDSNTGELFF	TGCAGCGTTGAGAGGGATTCGAACACCGGGGAGCTGTTTTTT	many	-	TRBV29-1	TRBJ2-2
CASSPQRQLTGELFF	TGTGCCAGCTCACCACAACGACAGCTTACCGGGGAGCTGTTTTTT	-	-	TRBV18	TRBJ2-2
CSADRGPYGYTF	TGCAGTGCGGACAGGGGACCCTATGGCTACACCTTC	-	TRBD1	TRBV20-1	TRBJ1-2
CASSSGQGAPINEQFF	TGTGCCAGCAGCTCCGGACAGGGGGCCCCAATTAATGAGCAGTTCTTC	-	TRBD1	TRBV7-8	TRBJ2-1
CASSLGYGSNSPLHF	TGCGCCAGCAGCTTGGGGTACGGTTCGAATTCACCCCTCCACTTT	few	-	TRBV5-1	TRBJ1-6
CASSLYRGPTTNEKLFF	TGTGCCAGCAGCTTGTACCGGGGGCCAACAACTAATGAAAAACTGTTTTTT	-	-	TRBV5-5	TRBJ1-4
CASSADRASNYGYTF	TGTGCCAGCAGCGCCGACAGGGCTTCTAACTATGGCTACACCTTC	few	TRBD1	TRBV12-3/TRBV12-4	TRBJ1-2